This T cell receptor (beta chain) was recovered during a study of T cells in tuberculosis. On the study more broadly: The T cells targeted glucose monomycolate, a mycobacterial lipid, via CD1B.

This clone is a singleton in its sample. TCRdb's table, derived via immunoSEQ multiplex PCR, lists solely in-frame clones and lacks some. This sample carries tens of thousands of clones, roughly 96% of them seen once, and the ten largest clones take less than 9.5%. Sequences were obtained from PBMCs. The source of this sequence is a donor aged 10-29 years with latent tuberculosis or without tuberculosis infection.

The CDR3 coding sequence is TGTGCCAGCAGCGTAGGGATGACGGTAGCGGGGGGAAGTGGGACAGATACGCAGTATTTT. This sequence encodes CASSVGMTVAGGSGTDTQYF. The genes are TRBV9 and TRBJ2-3, with 10 bases fitting TRBD2. In germline, CDR1 is SGDLS, CDR2 YYNGEE. The CDR3 has 20 amino acids. The trim removed 0 bases at V and 3 bases at J, leaving 16 bases unmatched.